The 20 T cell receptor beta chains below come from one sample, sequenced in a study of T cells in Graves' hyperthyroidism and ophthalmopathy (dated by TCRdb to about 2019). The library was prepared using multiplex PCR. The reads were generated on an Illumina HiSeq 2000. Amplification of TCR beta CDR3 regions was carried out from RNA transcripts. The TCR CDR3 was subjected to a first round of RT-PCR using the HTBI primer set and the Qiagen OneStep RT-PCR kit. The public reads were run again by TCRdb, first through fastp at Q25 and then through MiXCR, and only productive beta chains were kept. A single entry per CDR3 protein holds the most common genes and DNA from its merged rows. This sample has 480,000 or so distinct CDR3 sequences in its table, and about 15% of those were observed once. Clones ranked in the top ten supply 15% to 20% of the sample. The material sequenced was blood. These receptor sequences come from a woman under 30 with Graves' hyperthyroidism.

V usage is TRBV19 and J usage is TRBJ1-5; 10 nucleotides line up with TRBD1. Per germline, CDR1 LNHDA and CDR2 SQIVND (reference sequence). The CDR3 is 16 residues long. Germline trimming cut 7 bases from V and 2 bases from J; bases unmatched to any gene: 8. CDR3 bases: TGTGCCAGTACCATGATCGGGACAGGGGGCAATCAGCCCCAGCATTTT. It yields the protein CASTMIGTGGNQPQHF.

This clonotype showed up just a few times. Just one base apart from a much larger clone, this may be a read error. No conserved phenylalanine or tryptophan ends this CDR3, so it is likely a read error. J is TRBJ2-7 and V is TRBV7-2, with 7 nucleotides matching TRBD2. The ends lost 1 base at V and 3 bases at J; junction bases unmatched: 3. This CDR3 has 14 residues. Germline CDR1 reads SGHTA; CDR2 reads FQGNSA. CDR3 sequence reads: CASSLGLAIYEQYL. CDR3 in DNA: TGTGCCAGCAGCTTAGGACTAGCTATCTACGAGCAGTACCTC.

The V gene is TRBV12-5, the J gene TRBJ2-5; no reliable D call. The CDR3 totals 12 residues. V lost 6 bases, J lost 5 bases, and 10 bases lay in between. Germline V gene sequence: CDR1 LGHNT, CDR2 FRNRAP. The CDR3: CASGPGVETQYF. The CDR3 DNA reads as TGTGCTAGTGGCCCTGGGGTGGAGACCCAGTACTTC.

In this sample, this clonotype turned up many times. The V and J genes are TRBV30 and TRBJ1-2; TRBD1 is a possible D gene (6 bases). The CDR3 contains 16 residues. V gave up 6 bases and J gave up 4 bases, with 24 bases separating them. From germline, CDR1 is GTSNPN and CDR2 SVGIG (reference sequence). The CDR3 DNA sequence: TGTGCCTGTCCAAAGCCCGTAGGGGGGCTCGGCTATGGCTACACCTTC. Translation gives CACPKPVGGLGYGYTF.

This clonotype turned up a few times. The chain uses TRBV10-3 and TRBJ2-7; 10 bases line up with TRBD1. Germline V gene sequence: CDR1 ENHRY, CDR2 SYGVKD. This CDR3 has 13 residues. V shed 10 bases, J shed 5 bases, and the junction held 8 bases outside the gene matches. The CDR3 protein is CASAGTGAHEQYF. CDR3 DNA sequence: TGTGCCAGCGCCGGGACAGGGGCCCACGAGCAGTACTTC.

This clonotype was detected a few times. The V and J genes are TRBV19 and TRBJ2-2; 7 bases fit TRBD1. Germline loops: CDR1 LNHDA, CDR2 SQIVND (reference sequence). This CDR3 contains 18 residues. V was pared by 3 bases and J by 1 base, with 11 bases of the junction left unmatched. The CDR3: CASSILTGALENTGELFF. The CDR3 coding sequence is TGTGCCAGTAGTATCCTCACAGGGGCCCTCGAGAACACCGGGGAGCTGTTTTTT.

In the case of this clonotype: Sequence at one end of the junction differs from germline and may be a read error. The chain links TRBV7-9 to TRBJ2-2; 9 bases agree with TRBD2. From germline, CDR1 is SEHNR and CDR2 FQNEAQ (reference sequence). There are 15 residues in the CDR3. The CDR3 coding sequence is TGTGCCGGCAGCCCGAGCGGGAGGTTCGCCGGGGAGCTGTTTTTT. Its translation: CAGSPSGRFAGELFF. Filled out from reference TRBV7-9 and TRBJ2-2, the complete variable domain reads DTGVSQNPRHKITKRGQNVTFRCDPISEHNRLYWYRQTLGQGPEFLTYFQNEAQLEKSRLLSDRFSAERPKGSFSTLEIQRTEQGDSAMYLCAGSPSGRFAGELFFGEGSRLTVL.

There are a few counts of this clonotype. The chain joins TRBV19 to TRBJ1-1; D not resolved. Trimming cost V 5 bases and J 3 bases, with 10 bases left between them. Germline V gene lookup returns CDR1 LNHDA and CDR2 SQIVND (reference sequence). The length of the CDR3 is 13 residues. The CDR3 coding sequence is TGTGCCAGTAGTCCCACAATATACACTGAAGCTTTCTTT. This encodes CASSPTIYTEAFF.

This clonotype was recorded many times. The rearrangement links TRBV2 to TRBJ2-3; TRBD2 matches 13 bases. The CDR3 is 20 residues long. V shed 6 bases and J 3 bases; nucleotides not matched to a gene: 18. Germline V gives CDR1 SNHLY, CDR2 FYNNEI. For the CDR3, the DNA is TGTGCCAGCAGACCTCTTCTAACTAGCGGGAGGGCCATGCAAACAGATACGCAGTATTTT. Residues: CASRPLLTSGRAMQTDTQYF.

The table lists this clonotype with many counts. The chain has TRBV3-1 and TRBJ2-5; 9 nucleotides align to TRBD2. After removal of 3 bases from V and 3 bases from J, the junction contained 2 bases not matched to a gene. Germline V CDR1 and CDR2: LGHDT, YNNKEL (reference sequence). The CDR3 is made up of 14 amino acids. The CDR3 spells CASSQREGKETQYF. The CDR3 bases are TGTGCCAGCAGCCAGCGGGAGGGAAAAGAGACCCAGTACTTC.

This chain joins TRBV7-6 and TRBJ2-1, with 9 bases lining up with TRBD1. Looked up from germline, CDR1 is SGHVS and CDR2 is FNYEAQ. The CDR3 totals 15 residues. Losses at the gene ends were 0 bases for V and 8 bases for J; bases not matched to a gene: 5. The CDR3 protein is CASSLAGTGMYEQFF. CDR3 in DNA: TGTGCCAGCAGCTTAGCAGGGACAGGGATGTATGAGCAGTTCTTC.

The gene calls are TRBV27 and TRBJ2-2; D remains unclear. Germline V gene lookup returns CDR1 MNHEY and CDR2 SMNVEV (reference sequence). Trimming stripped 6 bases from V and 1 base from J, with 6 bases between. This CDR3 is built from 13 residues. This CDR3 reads CASRVGNTGELFF. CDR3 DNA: TGTGCCAGCAGGGTGGGGAACACCGGGGAGCTGTTTTTT.

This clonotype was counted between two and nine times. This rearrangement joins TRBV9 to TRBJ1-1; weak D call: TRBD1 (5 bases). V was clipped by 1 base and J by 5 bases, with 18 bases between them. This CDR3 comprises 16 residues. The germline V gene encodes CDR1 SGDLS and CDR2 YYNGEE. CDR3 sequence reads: CASSVPRGQGGTEAFF. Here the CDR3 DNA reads TGTGCCAGCAGCGTACCCCGAGGTCAGGGTGGTACTGAAGCTTTCTTT. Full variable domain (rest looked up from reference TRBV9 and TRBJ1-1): DSGVTQTPKHLITATGQRVTLRCSPRSGDLSVYWYQQSLDQGLQFLIQYYNGEERAKGNILERFSAQQFPDLHSELNLSSLELGDSALYFCASSVPRGQGGTEAFFGQGTRLTVV.

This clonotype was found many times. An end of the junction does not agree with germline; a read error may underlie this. The CDR3 bases are TGTGCCAGTAGTATCGTGGGGGATAGCGATCAGCCCCAGCATTTT. Amino acid sequence: CASSIVGDSDQPQHF. The rearrangement uses TRBV19 and TRBJ1-5; tentative D call: TRBD1 (5 bases). This CDR3 has 15 residues. From germline, CDR1 is LNHDA and CDR2 SQIVND (reference sequence).

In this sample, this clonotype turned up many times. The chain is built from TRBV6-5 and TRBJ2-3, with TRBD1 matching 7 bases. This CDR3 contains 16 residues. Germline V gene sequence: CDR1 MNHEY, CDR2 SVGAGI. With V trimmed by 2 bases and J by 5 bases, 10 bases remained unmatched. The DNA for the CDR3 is TGTGCCAGCAGTTACACATCCACAGGGGACCGAGATACGCAGTATTTT. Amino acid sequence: CASSYTSTGDRDTQYF.

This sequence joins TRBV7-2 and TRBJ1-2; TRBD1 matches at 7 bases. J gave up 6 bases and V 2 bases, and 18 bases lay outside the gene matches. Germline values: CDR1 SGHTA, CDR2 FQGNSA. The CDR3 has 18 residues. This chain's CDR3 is CASSLIRVGGPWGNGYTF. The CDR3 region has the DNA TGTGCCAGCAGCTTAATAAGGGTAGGGGGCCCGTGGGGCAATGGCTACACCTTC. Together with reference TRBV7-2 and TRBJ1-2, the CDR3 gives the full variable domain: GAGVSQSPSNKVTEKGKDVELRCDPISGHTALYWYRQSLGQGLEFLIYFQGNSAPDKSGLPSDRFSAERTGGSVSTLTIQRTQQEDSAVYLCASSLIRVGGPWGNGYTFGSGTRLTVV.

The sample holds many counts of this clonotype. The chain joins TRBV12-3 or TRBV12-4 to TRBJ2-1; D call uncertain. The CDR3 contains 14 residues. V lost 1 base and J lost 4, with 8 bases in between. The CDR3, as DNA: TGTGCCAGCAGTTTAGGTCCGGTTTACAATGAGCAGTTCTTC. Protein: CASSLGPVYNEQFF.

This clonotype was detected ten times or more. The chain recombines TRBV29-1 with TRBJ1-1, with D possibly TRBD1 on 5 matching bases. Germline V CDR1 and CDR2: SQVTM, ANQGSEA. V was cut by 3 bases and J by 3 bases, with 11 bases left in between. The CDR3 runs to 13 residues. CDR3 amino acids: CSVDKGRYTEAFF. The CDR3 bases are TGCAGCGTTGATAAGGGGCGTTACACTGAAGCTTTCTTT.

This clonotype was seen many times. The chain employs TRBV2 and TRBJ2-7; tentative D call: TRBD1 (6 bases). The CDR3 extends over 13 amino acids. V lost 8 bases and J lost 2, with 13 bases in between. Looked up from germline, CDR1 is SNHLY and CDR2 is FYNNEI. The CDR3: CASETGFPYEQYF. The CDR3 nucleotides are TGTGCCAGCGAAACAGGGTTCCCCTACGAGCAGTACTTC.

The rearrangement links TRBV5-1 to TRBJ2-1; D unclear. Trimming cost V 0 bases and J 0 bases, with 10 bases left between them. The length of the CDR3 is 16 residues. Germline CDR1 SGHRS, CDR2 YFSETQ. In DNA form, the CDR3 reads TGCGCCAGCAGCTTGGGGACCCATAGCTCCTACAATGAGCAGTTCTTC. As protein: CASSLGTHSSYNEQFF.